This TCR beta chain came from a study of blood T cell repertoires in COVID-19. Whole-study context: Whether acute or convalescent, the COVID-19 samples came from the United States, Italy and Spain.

CDR1 is SGHRS, CDR2 YFSETQ, per germline. This CDR3 region has 14 residues. With 4 bases clipped from V and 8 bases from J, the junction kept 7 bases outside the gene matches. TCRdb's copy holds only in-frame clones and misses some; the assay was immunoSEQ multiplex PCR. The table lists about 210,000 clones, approximately 82% of them singletons. The gene calls are TRBV5-1 and TRBJ1-2; 11 positions agree with TRBD1. The origin of this receptor is a woman aged 45 to 65 with acute or convalescent COVID-19. The source material was peripheral blood. The CDR3 here is CASSPGQGAGGYTF. For the CDR3, the DNA is TGCGCCAGCAGCCCCGGACAGGGGGCGGGGGGCTACACCTTC.